The 24 T cell receptor beta chains below all came from one sample that was sequenced in a study of blood T cell repertoires in COVID-19 (dated by TCRdb to about 2020). Preparation of the library involved the immunoSEQ multiplex PCR assay. What TCRdb holds here is the immuneACCESS table cut down to in-frame rearrangements. Part of the clones is not present; checked against another copy, under half of the missing clones reflect an unresolved V gene, and the others are unexplained. The table for this sample lists 90,000 to 100,000 clones; roughly 84% of them were counted only once. The ten largest clones capture roughly 2.1% of the sample. Sequenced material: peripheral blood. The receptors were sampled from a man aged 65-85 years with active or convalescent COVID-19.

This chain links TRBV9 with TRBJ1-3; D is unclear. Germline values: CDR1 SGDLS, CDR2 YYNGEE. The CDR3 has 14 amino acids. The V end was cut by 0 bases, the J end by 4 bases, with 8 bases between. CDR3 region: CASSVGVRGNTIYF. CDR3 nucleotide sequence: TGTGCCAGCAGCGTAGGCGTCAGGGGAAACACCATATATTTT.

This chain links TRBV18 with TRBJ1-1; TRBD1 aligns across 8 bases. J gave up 2 bases and V 6 bases, and 5 bases lay outside the gene matches. Per germline, CDR1 KGHSH and CDR2 LQKENI. CDR3 length: 14 residues. CDR3 DNA sequence: TGTGCCAGCTCGTTTCAGGGGGCCAACACTGAAGCTTTCTTT. Residues: CASSFQGANTEAFF.

CDR3: CASSLLAGHEQFF. The CDR3 DNA reads TGTGCCAGCAGTTTACTGGCGGGCCATGAGCAGTTCTTC. The chain combines TRBV12-3 or TRBV12-4 with TRBJ2-1, with D maybe TRBD2 (5 bases). This CDR3 has 13 amino acids. V lost 2 bases, J lost 8 bases, and 10 bases lay in between.

The chain combines TRBV5-1 with TRBJ1-2; the match to TRBD1 covers 7 bases. The CDR3 covers 17 residues. After removal of 4 bases from V and 1 base from J, the junction contained 13 bases not matched to a gene. Germline assignment: CDR1 SGHRS and CDR2 YFSETQ. CDR3 bases: TGCGCCAGCAGCAGCCGGACAGGAGAGGGGTTTAACTATGGCTACACCTTC. Translation: CASSSRTGEGFNYGYTF.

The chain uses TRBV18 and TRBJ2-1, with 13 bases aligning to TRBD2. Germline V CDR1 and CDR2: KGHSH, LQKENI. Trimming took 3 bases from V and 0 from J; bases not matched to a gene: 14. The CDR3 is 21 residues long. The CDR3: CASSPNLPGLAGSSSYNEQFF. CDR3 coding DNA: TGTGCCAGCTCACCGAACCTGCCGGGACTAGCGGGGTCTAGCTCCTACAATGAGCAGTTCTTC. Full variable domain (rest looked up from reference TRBV18 and TRBJ2-1): NAGVMQNPRHLVRRRGQEARLRCSPMKGHSHVYWYRQLPEEGLKFMVYLQKENIIDESGMPKERFSAEFPKEGPSILRIQQVVRGDSAAYFCASSPNLPGLAGSSSYNEQFFGPGTRLTVL.

In its sample, this clone was seen a few times. The chain is built from TRBV7-2 and TRBJ1-2, with 7 bases identical to TRBD1. There are 14 residues in the CDR3. J was trimmed by 5 bases and V by 4 bases; bases with no gene match: 7. In germline, CDR1 is SGHTA, CDR2 FQGNSA. The CDR3 DNA follows: TGTGCCAGCAGCTACCGGGACAGAGTATATGGCTACACCTTC. Residues: CASSYRDRVYGYTF.

The genes are TRBV9 and TRBJ2-3, with a weak D call TRBD2 (5 bases). Looked up from germline, CDR1 is SGDLS and CDR2 is YYNGEE. The CDR3 length is 17 residues. Deletions cut 3 bases from V and 1 base from J, with 18 bases between. CDR3 loop: CASSGYSGPRGTDTQYF. In nucleotides, the CDR3 is TGTGCCAGCAGCGGCTATTCCGGGCCGAGGGGCACAGATACGCAGTATTTT. The complete variable domain, with remaining parts taken from reference TRBV9 and TRBJ2-3, reads DSGVTQTPKHLITATGQRVTLRCSPRSGDLSVYWYQQSLDQGLQFLIQYYNGEERAKGNILERFSAQQFPDLHSELNLSSLELGDSALYFCASSGYSGPRGTDTQYFGPGTRLTVL.

The DNA of the CDR3 is TGTGCCAGCAGCAGGGAGACTCTATCCTACAATGAGCAGTTCTTC. Protein product: CASSRETLSYNEQFF. The chain couples TRBV9 to TRBJ2-1, with TRBD2 as a possible D gene (5 bases). The CDR3 length is 15 residues. Trimming removed 4 bases from V and 1 base from J, with 12 bases in between. In germline, CDR1 is SGDLS, CDR2 YYNGEE.

The chain employs TRBV5-1 and TRBJ2-7, with D unclear. Germline V gene sequence: CDR1 SGHRS, CDR2 YFSETQ. Trimming cost V 1 base and J 1 base, with 6 bases left between them. The CDR3 has 13 amino acids. CDR3 loop: CASSLSLSYEQYF. In nucleotides, the CDR3 is TGCGCCAGCAGCTTGAGTCTATCCTACGAGCAGTACTTC.

This rearrangement joins TRBV4-3 to TRBJ2-3, with 10 bases identical to TRBD2. CDR3 length: 16 residues. Germline values: CDR1 LGHNA, CDR2 YSLEER. V trimming: 0 bases; J trimming: 1 base; junction bases outside the gene matches: 1. The CDR3 DNA follows: TGCGCCAGCAGCCAAGACCTAGCGGGGGGCACAGATACGCAGTATTTT. Protein: CASSQDLAGGTDTQYF.

This chain connects TRBV19 to TRBJ2-5; 11 bases align to TRBD2. The V gene's germline CDR1 is LNHDA and CDR2 SQIVND (reference sequence). The CDR3 is made up of 16 amino acids. With 4 bases clipped from V and 2 bases from J, the junction kept 6 bases outside the gene matches. CDR3 sequence reads: CASSTPGLAVQETQYF. The CDR3 coding sequence is TGTGCCAGTAGTACCCCGGGACTAGCGGTTCAAGAGACCCAGTACTTC.

The chain has TRBV7-9 and TRBJ2-2; 10 positions match TRBD1. Germline CDR1 reads SEHNR; CDR2 reads FQNEAQ (reference sequence). The V and J ends lost 6 bases and 3 bases, in that order; junction bases with no gene match: 4. The CDR3 contains 15 residues. CDR3 in amino acids: CASSPGTGDTGELFF. In DNA, the CDR3 is TGTGCCAGCAGTCCCGGGACAGGGGACACCGGGGAGCTGTTTTTT.

This clone appeared a few times. The chain recombines TRBV5-1 with TRBJ2-7, with D perhaps matching TRBD2 (5 bases). Between the trimmed V and J ends, which lost 0 bases and 6 bases, there was a span of 10 bases. The CDR3 extends over 13 amino acids. The germline CDR1 and CDR2 sequences are SGHRS and YFSETQ. CDR3 in amino acids: CASSLGGGGEQYF. The CDR3 DNA follows: TGCGCCAGCAGCTTGGGCGGAGGCGGCGAGCAGTACTTC.

This chain uses TRBV2 with TRBJ2-5; 13 bases map to TRBD2. The CDR3 sequence is 15 residues long. CDR1 and CDR2 from the germline V gene are SNHLY and FYNNEI. The V gene end was trimmed by 6 bases and the J gene end by 4 bases; junction bases not matched to a gene: 5. CDR3 protein: CASRTSGGPSETQYF. CDR3 sequence (DNA): TGTGCCAGCAGGACTAGCGGGGGGCCTTCAGAGACCCAGTACTTC.

The gene calls are TRBV10-3 and TRBJ2-2; D remains unclear. Trimming took 10 bases from V and 3 from J, leaving 15 bases between them. Germline CDR1 and CDR2: ENHRY and SYGVKD. The CDR3 is made up of 14 amino acids. The CDR3 nucleotides are TGTGCCAACAAGCGTCAAGCTGACACCGGGGAGCTGTTTTTT. This encodes CANKRQADTGELFF.

The chain uses TRBV9 and TRBJ1-1, with 8 bases that match TRBD1. The germline V gene encodes CDR1 SGDLS and CDR2 YYNGEE. The CDR3 loop spans 16 amino acids. J was trimmed by 1 base and V by 4 bases; bases with no gene match: 9. CDR3 region: CASSPGQGRANTEAFF. CDR3 nucleotides: TGTGCCAGCAGCCCAGGACAGGGAAGGGCGAACACTGAAGCTTTCTTT.

The chain couples TRBV10-3 to TRBJ1-5; 9 nucleotides match TRBD1. The V gene end was trimmed by 8 bases and the J gene end by 7 bases; junction bases not matched to a gene: 12. CDR1 is ENHRY and CDR2 is SYGVKD in the germline V gene. The CDR3 runs 15 residues. CDR3 amino acids: CAIAPGQGYGQPQHF. CDR3 in DNA: TGTGCCATCGCTCCGGGACAGGGTTACGGACAGCCCCAGCATTTT.

This sequence joins TRBV11-3 and TRBJ2-3; maybe TRBD1 (5 bases). Trimming cost V 5 bases and J 0 bases, with 9 bases left between them. CDR3 size: 14 residues. CDR1 and CDR2 from the germline V gene are SGHNT and YENEEA. The CDR3, as DNA: TGTGCCAGCAGCGTGACAGCTAGCACAGATACGCAGTATTTT. Its translation: CASSVTASTDTQYF.

This clone appeared once. V usage is TRBV4-1 and J usage is TRBJ1-6; D gene ambiguous. Germline V gene lookup returns CDR1 MGHRA and CDR2 YSYEKL. This CDR3 has 12 residues. V was pared by 8 bases and J by 6 bases, with 8 bases between. The CDR3 sequence is CASSQVNSPLHF. CDR3 nucleotide sequence: TGCGCCAGCTCCCAGGTTAATTCACCCCTCCACTTT.

The rearrangement joins TRBV6-2 or TRBV6-3 to TRBJ1-3; 9 positions match TRBD1. The V segment lost 6 bases and the J segment 2 bases; nucleotides outside the gene matches: 8. The CDR3 extends over 16 amino acids. Germline CDR1 and CDR2: MNHEY and SVGEGT. CDR3 residues: CASSGTGIFTGNTIYF. DNA for the CDR3: TGTGCCAGCAGCGGGACAGGGATATTCACTGGAAACACCATATATTTT.

The chain combines TRBV28 with TRBJ1-2, with D possibly being TRBD1 (5 bases). CDR3 length equals 13 residues. In germline, CDR1 is MDHEN, CDR2 SYDVKM. Trimming took off 5 bases at V and 3 bases at J, with 10 bases between the two ends. The CDR3 spells CASSMTVYYGYTF. CDR3 DNA: TGTGCCAGCAGTATGACAGTATACTATGGCTACACCTTC.

The chain recombines TRBV6-5 with TRBJ2-7, with 7 bases identical to TRBD1. The CDR3 is 14 amino acids. V shed 2 bases, J shed 1 base, and the junction held 2 bases outside the gene matches. CDR1 is MNHEY, CDR2 SVGAGI, per germline. The CDR3 protein is CASSYTGQSYEQYF. The CDR3 DNA follows: TGTGCCAGCAGTTACACGGGACAGTCCTACGAGCAGTACTTC.

J is TRBJ1-4 and V is TRBV6-5; 7 bases match TRBD1. V lost 0 bases, J lost 0 bases, and 1 base stayed unmatched. Germline V gene data show CDR1 as MNHEY and CDR2 as SVGAGI. This CDR3 contains 16 residues. As DNA, the CDR3 is TGTGCCAGCAGTTACTCCACAGGGGCAACTAATGAAAAACTGTTTTTT. Its translation: CASSYSTGATNEKLFF.

The rearrangement links TRBV4-3 to TRBJ2-3; a possible D gene is TRBD2 (7 bases). The length of the CDR3 is 15 residues. Germline values: CDR1 LGHNA, CDR2 YSLEER. Between the trimmed V and J ends, which lost 5 bases and 5 bases, there was a span of 17 bases. The CDR3 here is CASSSGGGRGDTQYF. CDR3 bases: TGCGCCAGCAGCTCGGGCGGGGGCCGGGGAGATACGCAGTATTTT.